Presented here are 7 T cell receptor beta chains from one specimen sequenced in a study of blood T cell repertoires in COVID-19. Profiled with immunoSEQ multiplex PCR; TCRdb holds only in-frame clones, not every one. In the table there are under 250,000 clones, about nine tenths of which are singletons. The sample taken for sequencing was peripheral blood. The source is a man in his thirties or forties with COVID-19, enrolled during active disease.

Ten or more counts support this clone. The chain combines TRBV6-4 with TRBJ2-2, with 9 bases matching TRBD2. V gave up 0 bases and J gave up 5 bases; unmatched junction bases: 7. This CDR3 is built from 17 residues. Germline V gene sequence: CDR1 MRHNA, CDR2 SNTAGT. The chain's CDR3 is CASSDSLAGGQTGELFF. CDR3 nucleotides: TGTGCCAGCAGTGACTCGCTGGCGGGAGGGCAAACCGGGGAGCTGTTTTTT.

This clone was observed a handful of times. The same CDR3 also results from other DNA sequences found in this sample. The chain recombines TRBV5-1 with TRBJ1-1, with 7 bases aligning to TRBD1. The germline V gene has CDR1 SGHRS and CDR2 YFSETQ. The J segment lost 1 base and the V segment lost 4 bases, leaving 4 bases of the junction unmatched. There are 14 residues in the CDR3. CDR3 sequence (DNA): TGCGCCAGCAGCCCCGGGACAGCGAACACTGAAGCTTTCTTT. The encoded protein is CASSPGTANTEAFF.

This sequence joins TRBV10-1 and TRBJ2-7; the D is unclear. CDR1 and CDR2 (germline): WNHNN, SYGVQD (reference sequence). V shed 8 bases and J shed 3 bases, with 17 bases lying between them. The CDR3 has 14 amino acids. CDR3 bases: TGCGCCAGCCCCTGTACCGGCCTAGACTACGAGCAGTACTTC. Protein: CASPCTGLDYEQYF.

This chain connects TRBV18 to TRBJ1-1; tentatively, D is TRBD1 (5 bases). Trimming cost V 3 bases and J 4 bases, with 18 bases left between them. Per the germline V gene, CDR1 is KGHSH and CDR2 is LQKENI. The CDR3 consists of 16 residues. CDR3 nucleotides: TGTGCCAGCTCACCCCCCTGGGGAAGGCAGGGCACTGAAGCTTTCTTT. Protein product: CASSPPWGRQGTEAFF.

J is TRBJ2-2 and V is TRBV28; 10 bases map to TRBD2. This CDR3 comprises 17 residues. CDR1 and CDR2 (germline): MDHEN, SYDVKM. V shed 2 bases, J shed 3 bases, and the junction held 6 bases outside the gene matches. In nucleotides, the CDR3 is TGTGCCAGCAGTTTAGTCGTCCTAGCGGGAGACACCGGGGAGCTGTTTTTT. This gives the protein CASSLVVLAGDTGELFF.

The CDR3 is CASSPRQGDTQYF. CDR3 sequence (DNA): TGCGCCAGCAGCCCCAGACAGGGGGATACGCAGTATTTT. The chain recombines TRBV4-3 with TRBJ2-3; 8 bases agree with TRBD1. The V gene end was trimmed by 4 bases and the J gene end by 6 bases; junction bases not matched to a gene: 3. Germline lookup yields CDR1 LGHNA and CDR2 YSLEER. The CDR3 runs 13 residues.

CDR3 nucleotide sequence: TGTGCCAGTAGTATTAATCGGAGGTCCCCGCTAACTGGAAACACCATATATTTT. Its protein product is CASSINRRSPLTGNTIYF. The chain recombines TRBV19 with TRBJ1-3; D is unresolved. V was clipped by 3 bases and J by 2 bases, with 20 bases between them. The CDR3 sequence is 18 residues long. Germline-derived CDR1 and CDR2 are LNHDA and SQIVND (reference sequence).